The 2 T cell receptor beta chains presented below share a single source sample, sequenced in a study of blood T cell repertoires in COVID-19. Measured with immunoSEQ multiplex PCR; TCRdb has only the in-frame clones, and not every one. The sample has 170,000 or so clones; about 82% are singletons. Sequenced sample: peripheral blood. All receptors derive from a man aged 50 or older with active or convalescent COVID-19.

This sequence joins TRBV19 and TRBJ2-7; D gene uncertain. The CDR3 has 14 amino acids. The V gene lost 5 bases and the J gene lost 1 base, with 12 bases spanning the gap. In germline, CDR1 is LNHDA, CDR2 SQIVND (reference sequence). CDR3 nucleotides: TGTGCCAGTAGTTTTCAGGCTGGTTCCTACGAGCAGTACTTC. Translated, it gives CASSFQAGSYEQYF. The full variable domain, completed using reference TRBV19 and TRBJ2-7, is DGGITQSPKYLFRKEGQNVTLSCEQNLNHDAMYWYRQDPGQGLRLIYYSQIVNDFQKGDIAEGYSVSREKKESFPLTVTSAQKNPTAFYLCASSFQAGSYEQYFGPGTRLTVT.

The chain employs TRBV11-3 and TRBJ1-1, with TRBD1 identical over 7 bases. The CDR3 runs 16 residues. The germline CDR1 and CDR2 sequences are SGHNT and YENEEA. Germline trimming cut 1 base from V and 4 bases from J; bases unmatched to any gene: 9. CDR3 residues: CASSLGQDRSATEAFF. The CDR3 coding sequence is TGTGCCAGCAGCTTAGGGCAGGACAGGTCGGCCACTGAAGCTTTCTTT.